This T cell receptor beta chain was documented in a study of blood T cell repertoires in COVID-19. The wider study: The United States, Italy and Spain were the sources of the acute and convalescent COVID-19 samples. Sample material is recorded as cDNA or gDNA derived from T cells, B-cell-depleted T cells, or PBMCs.

Source study methods: Nucleated cell counts were estimated from reference gene primer amplification. The data were produced by immunoSEQ multiplex PCR, yet TCRdb's version contains in-frame clones alone and is incomplete. The V and J calls and clone size are taken from that table; D and trimming were inferred from the DNA. The sample shows about 70,000 clones, around 85% of them seen only once. The germline CDR1 and CDR2 sequences are MNHEY and SVGAGI. The CDR3 is 15 amino acids. Trimming stripped 0 bases from V and 6 bases from J, with 14 bases between. This sequence joins TRBV6-5 and TRBJ1-2, with TRBD1 as a possible D gene (6 bases). The sequenced sample was peripheral blood. This sequence was found in a woman aged 80 or over with acute or convalescent COVID-19. The CDR3 DNA reads TGTGCCAGCAGTTACTCGTCCTACAGGGCGGATGGCTACACCTTC. Translated, it gives CASSYSSYRADGYTF.